One and the same sample provided the 9 T cell receptor beta chains below, sequenced in a study of blood T cells in healthy people across ages. A second roughly 6 to 11 cycle PCR used barcoded and J-beta primers. One entry per CDR3 protein results from TCRdb running MiXCR on the 5' RACE reads. Of about 1.7 million distinct CDR3 sequences in the sample, roughly 27% were seen once. Sequenced sample: blood. All receptors come from a woman aged 25 to 39 in good health.

This clonotype has just a few counts. The rearrangement joins TRBV20-1 to TRBJ2-1; 7 nucleotides line up with TRBD2. Germline CDR1 is DFQATT and CDR2 is SNEGSKA (reference sequence). The CDR3 has 14 amino acids. With 8 bases clipped from V and 2 bases from J, the junction kept 9 bases outside the gene matches. CDR3 in amino acids: CSTIGLAAYNEQFF. In nucleotides, the CDR3 is TGCAGTACTATAGGGCTAGCGGCCTACAATGAGCAGTTCTTC.

The chain carries TRBV12-3 or TRBV12-4 and TRBJ2-1; the D gene is possibly TRBD2 (5 bases). V was clipped by 8 bases and J by 2 bases, with 10 bases between them. This CDR3 spans 13 amino acids. For the CDR3, the DNA is TGTGCCAGCTTGGACGGGACCTACAATGAGCAGTTCTTC. Translated, it gives CASLDGTYNEQFF.

A few counts support this clonotype. CDR3 DNA sequence: TGTGCCAGCAGATCCCAGGACAGCCGGGAAACCGGGGAGCTGTTTTTT. Amino acid sequence: CASRSQDSRETGELFF. This chain joins TRBV6-6 and TRBJ2-2, with D possibly being TRBD1 (6 bases). The ends were cut back, 6 bases at V and 5 bases at J, with 19 bases in the middle. Germline V gene data show CDR1 as MNHNY and CDR2 as SVGAGI (reference sequence). The CDR3 is made up of 16 amino acids.

At least ten counts were recorded for this clonotype. The chain has TRBV7-9 and TRBJ2-7, with 7 bases aligning to TRBD1. Germline V gives CDR1 SEHNR, CDR2 FQNEAQ (reference sequence). With 4 bases clipped from V and 6 bases from J, the junction kept 9 bases outside the gene matches. The CDR3 covers 14 residues. The CDR3 loop reads CASSSTGSLREQYF. The CDR3 nucleotides are TGTGCCAGCAGCTCGACAGGGTCCCTCCGCGAGCAGTACTTC.

This clonotype came up a few times. This chain uses TRBV20-1 with TRBJ2-3, with a weak D call TRBD1 (6 bases). Between the trimmed V and J ends, which lost 5 bases and 0 bases, there was a span of 12 bases. CDR1 and CDR2 (germline): DFQATT, SNEGSKA (reference sequence). This CDR3 contains 14 residues. The CDR3 spells CSAGQWTSTDTQYF. CDR3 coding DNA: TGCAGTGCTGGACAGTGGACTAGCACAGATACGCAGTATTTT.

The sample holds a few counts of this clonotype. The chain has TRBV18 and TRBJ1-2; TRBD1 might be the D (6 bases). Trimming pared 3 bases from V and 4 bases from J, leaving 15 bases between. The V gene's germline CDR1 is KGHSH and CDR2 LQKENI. The CDR3 spans 15 residues. The CDR3 nucleotides read TGTGCCAGCTCACCTGTGGACAGCCCGGGCTATGGCTACACCTTC. Protein: CASSPVDSPGYGYTF.

The chain joins TRBV24-1 to TRBJ2-5; tentatively, D is TRBD1 (6 bases). The germline CDR1 and CDR2 sequences are KGHDR and SFDVKD. CDR3 length: 16 residues. V was clipped by 3 bases and J by 1 base, with 14 bases between them. Here the CDR3 reads CATSDRDIPSQETQYF. The CDR3 region has the DNA TGTGCCACCAGTGATCGGGACATCCCAAGCCAAGAGACCCAGTACTTC.

The V gene is TRBV7-3, the J gene TRBJ2-3; perhaps TRBD1 as D (5 bases). CDR1 is SGHTA, CDR2 FQGTGA, per germline. V was pared by 5 bases and J by 2 bases, with 14 bases between. This CDR3 is 15 amino acids long. This CDR3 is CASSTTREYTDTQYF. CDR3 bases: TGTGCCAGCAGCACGACCAGGGAATACACAGATACGCAGTATTTT.

Only a few counts were recorded for this clonotype. The V call is TRBV12-3 or TRBV12-4, the J call TRBJ2-1; maybe TRBD2 (6 bases). V was trimmed by 7 bases and J by 8 bases, leaving 12 bases between them. This CDR3 comprises 12 residues. In nucleotides, the CDR3 is TGTGCCAGCAAACCGGGACTCGATGAGCAGTTCTTC. This encodes CASKPGLDEQFF.